The T cell receptor (beta chain) under discussion was sequenced for a study of T cell responses to AZD1222 COVID-19 vaccine. V dropped 10 bases and J dropped 5 bases, with 12 bases sitting between them. Germline assignment: CDR1 SNHLY and CDR2 FYNNEI. This CDR3 has 13 amino acids. Study-wide findings and caveats: Dominant at 160-218 and 743-854, vaccine-associated CD4 TCRs also spanned spike.

Points on this clone: Its antigen is as yet unknown.

Using immunoSEQ multiplex PCR, the repertoire was profiled, and TCRdb retains in-frame clones only, with some absent. The sample shows over 85,000 clones, around 89% of them seen only once. Source: peripheral blood, taken on day 0 of AZD1222 vaccination. The sequence derives from an adult in good health. This chain links TRBV2 with TRBJ1-6, with D perhaps TRBD1 (6 bases). CDR3 coding DNA: TGTGCCACTCAGGGACACCATAATTCACCCCTCCACTTT. This gives the protein CATQGHHNSPLHF.